What follows is one T cell receptor beta chain and its context. What it binds is unknown. Since a far larger clone is one base different, this is likely a read error. The CDR3 is 12 amino acids. Trimming cost V 3 bases and J 2 bases, with 5 bases left between them. Germline assignment: CDR1 GTSNPN and CDR2 SVGIG (reference sequence). Every donor, a Caucasian adult, lived in Nashville, Tennessee. These data originate in a study of shared clonotypes between healthy human individuals. At the level of the study: Donor ages ranged 18 to 49 years: a couple of women, a few men. Broader study findings: Sample collection involved blood only; tissue repertoires are likely different.

Replicate PCRs were loaded with approximately 300 ng DNA from unsorted PBMC, around 30,000 T cell genomes. Clones were read by immunoSEQ multiplex PCR, and TCRdb kept only the in-frame ones, dropping some. The profile shows hundreds of thousands of clones, 76% of them singletons. The clonotype was recovered from a woman aged 40 to 50 in good health. Some clones in this sample may be carry-over from other donors' samples. Input material: PBMCs. The chain is built from TRBV30 and TRBJ2-1; D gene ambiguous. CDR3 DNA: TGTGCCTGGAGCGGCACCTACAATGAGCAGTTCTTC. Residues: CAWSGTYNEQFF.